The source of this TCR beta chain is a study of molecular identifiers for immune sequencing clone quantification. The study, taken as a whole, reports: The study found clones above 20 RNA copies held over 99% of effector molecules and under 1% in naive cells. Reports indicate spiked Jurkat TCR RNA from one cell could be found among around 1 million naive cells.

This clonotype was seen a handful of times. As yet, its antigen is unknown. A single base separates this from a much larger clone, so it may be a read error. The germline CDR1 and CDR2 sequences are MDHEN and SYDVKM. The junction had 16 bases not matched to a gene; V was cut back by 3 bases and J by 5 bases. CDR3 size: 17 residues. TCRdb re-derived calls from the PCR reads in MiXCR, one entry per CDR3 protein. The data show 9,800 or so distinct CDR3 sequences, roughly a fifth seen once. V gene TRBV28 combines with J gene TRBJ2-7; TRBD1 agrees at 7 bases. The specimen was naive CD8+ T cells from blood, with Jurkat cell RNA spiked in. Subset in this sample: FACS-sorted CD8+CD4-CCR7+CD45RA+ naive T cells. The origin of this receptor is a human donor in good health. Some libraries in this study had Jurkat cell RNA spiked in. The CDR3 DNA reads as TGTGCCAGCAGTTTCCGACTAATAGGGGGCCAAACCCACGAGCAGTACTTC. Translated: CASSFRLIGGQTHEQYF. The full variable domain, with the rest looked up from reference TRBV28 and TRBJ2-7, is DVKVTQSSRYLVKRTGEKVFLECVQDMDHENMFWYRQDPGLGLRLIYFSYDVKMKEKGDIPEGYSVSREKKERFSLILESASTNQTSMYLCASSFRLIGGQTHEQYFGPGTRLTVT.